The sample holds one count of the clone carrying this TCR beta chain. A clone one base away is much larger, so this may be a read error. Alongside a J-beta primer mix, a sample-barcoded 5' primer served in a second PCR lasting roughly 6 to 11 cycles. TCRdb reprocessed the 5' RACE reads with MiXCR, giving one entry per CDR3 protein. The table lists about 1,800,000 distinct CDR3 sequences, roughly 27% of them singletons. The record originates from a study of blood T cells in healthy people across ages. Study background: Per every two T cells, about one barcoded beta molecule was captured by template switching.

The receptor was isolated from a woman in her twenties or thirties in good health. Sequenced: blood.

This CDR3 is CASSPAPEAQYF. The CDR3 DNA follows: TGTGCCAGCAGCCCCGCCCCAGAGGCCCAGTACTTC. V gene TRBV7-9 combines with J gene TRBJ2-5; no definite D call. The CDR3 has 12 residues. CDR1 and CDR2 (germline): SEHNR, FQNEAQ (reference sequence).